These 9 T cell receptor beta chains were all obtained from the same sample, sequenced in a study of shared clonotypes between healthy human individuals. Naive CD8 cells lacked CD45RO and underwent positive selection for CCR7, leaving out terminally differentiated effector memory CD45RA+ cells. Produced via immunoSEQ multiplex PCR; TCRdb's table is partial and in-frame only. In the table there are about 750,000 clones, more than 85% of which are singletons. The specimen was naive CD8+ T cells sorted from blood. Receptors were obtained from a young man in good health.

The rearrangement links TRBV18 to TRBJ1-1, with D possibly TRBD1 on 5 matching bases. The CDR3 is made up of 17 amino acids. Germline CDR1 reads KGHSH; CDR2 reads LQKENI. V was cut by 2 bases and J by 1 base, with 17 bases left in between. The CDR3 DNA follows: TGTGCCAGCTCACCATCCCCGGGGGTTCGAAAGAACACTGAAGCTTTCTTT. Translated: CASSPSPGVRKNTEAFF. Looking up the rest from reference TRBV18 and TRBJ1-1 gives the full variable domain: NAGVMQNPRHLVRRRGQEARLRCSPMKGHSHVYWYRQLPEEGLKFMVYLQKENIIDESGMPKERFSAEFPKEGPSILRIQQVVRGDSAAYFCASSPSPGVRKNTEAFFGQGTRLTVV.

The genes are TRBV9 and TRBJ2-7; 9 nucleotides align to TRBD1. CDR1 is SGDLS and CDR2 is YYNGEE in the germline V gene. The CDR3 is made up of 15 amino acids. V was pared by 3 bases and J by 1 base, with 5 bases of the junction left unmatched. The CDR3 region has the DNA TGTGCCAGCAGCGAACAACAGGGGGCTTCCTACGAGCAGTACTTC. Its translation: CASSEQQGASYEQYF. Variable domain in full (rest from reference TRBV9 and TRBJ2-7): DSGVTQTPKHLITATGQRVTLRCSPRSGDLSVYWYQQSLDQGLQFLIQYYNGEERAKGNILERFSAQQFPDLHSELNLSSLELGDSALYFCASSEQQGASYEQYFGPGTRLTVT.

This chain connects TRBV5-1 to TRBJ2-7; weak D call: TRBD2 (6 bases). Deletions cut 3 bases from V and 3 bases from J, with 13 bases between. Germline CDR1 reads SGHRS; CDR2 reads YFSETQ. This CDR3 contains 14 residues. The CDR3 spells CASSSRDWDYEQYF. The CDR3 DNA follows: TGCGCCAGCAGCTCTCGGGACTGGGACTACGAGCAGTACTTC.

CDR3 sequence reads: CASSQPAYEQYF. The CDR3 DNA follows: TGTGCCAGCTCGCAGCCGGCCTACGAGCAGTACTTC. The chain carries TRBV6-6 and TRBJ2-7; D is unresolved. The V and J ends lost 8 bases and 2 bases respectively, with 10 bases between them. The germline CDR1 and CDR2 sequences are MNHNY and SVGAGI (reference sequence). The CDR3 sequence is 12 residues long.

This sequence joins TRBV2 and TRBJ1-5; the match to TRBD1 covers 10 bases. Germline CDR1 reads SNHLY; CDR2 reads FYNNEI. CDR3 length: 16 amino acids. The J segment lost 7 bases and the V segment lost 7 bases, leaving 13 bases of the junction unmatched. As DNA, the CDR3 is TGTGCCAGCACGCGGGAAGGACAGGGGGTTGGACAGCCCCAGCATTTT. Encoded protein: CASTREGQGVGQPQHF.

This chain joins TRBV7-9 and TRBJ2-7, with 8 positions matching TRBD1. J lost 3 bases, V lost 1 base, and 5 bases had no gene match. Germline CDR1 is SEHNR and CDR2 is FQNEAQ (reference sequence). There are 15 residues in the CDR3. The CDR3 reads CASSLDRGSGYEQYF. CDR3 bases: TGTGCCAGCAGCTTAGACAGGGGGTCCGGCTACGAGCAGTACTTC.

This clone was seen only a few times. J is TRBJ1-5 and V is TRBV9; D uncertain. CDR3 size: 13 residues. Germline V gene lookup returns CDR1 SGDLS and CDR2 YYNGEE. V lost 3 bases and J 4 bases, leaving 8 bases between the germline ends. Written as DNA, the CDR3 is TGTGCCAGCAGCGAACGGGGAAATCAGCCCCAGCATTTT. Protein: CASSERGNQPQHF.

DNA of the CDR3: TGTGCCAGCAGCGTACGCTTAGGGACAGGGCTCGAGACCCAGTACTTC. It specifies CASSVRLGTGLETQYF. The chain joins TRBV9 to TRBJ2-5; 9 bases align to TRBD1. The ends lost 1 base at V and 5 bases at J; junction bases unmatched: 9. CDR1 is SGDLS and CDR2 is YYNGEE in the germline V gene. This CDR3 contains 16 residues. The full variable domain, completed using reference TRBV9 and TRBJ2-5, is DSGVTQTPKHLITATGQRVTLRCSPRSGDLSVYWYQQSLDQGLQFLIQYYNGEERAKGNILERFSAQQFPDLHSELNLSSLELGDSALYFCASSVRLGTGLETQYFGPGTRLLVL.

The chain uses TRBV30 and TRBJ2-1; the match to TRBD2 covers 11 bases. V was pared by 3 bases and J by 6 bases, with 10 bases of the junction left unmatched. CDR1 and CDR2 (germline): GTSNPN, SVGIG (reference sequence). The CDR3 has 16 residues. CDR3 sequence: CAWSRHGLAGFNEQFF. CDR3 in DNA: TGTGCCTGGAGCCGACACGGACTAGCGGGTTTCAATGAGCAGTTCTTC.